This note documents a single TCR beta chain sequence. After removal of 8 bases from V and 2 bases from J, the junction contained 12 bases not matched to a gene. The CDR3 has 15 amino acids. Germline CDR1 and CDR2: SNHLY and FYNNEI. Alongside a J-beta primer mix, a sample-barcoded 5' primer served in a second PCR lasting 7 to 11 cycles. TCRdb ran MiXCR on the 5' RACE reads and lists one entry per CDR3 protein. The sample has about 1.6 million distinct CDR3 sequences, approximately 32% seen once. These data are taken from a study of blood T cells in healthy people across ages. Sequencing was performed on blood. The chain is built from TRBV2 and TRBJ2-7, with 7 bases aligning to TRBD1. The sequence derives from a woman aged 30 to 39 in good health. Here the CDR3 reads CASRTQGPGTYEQYF. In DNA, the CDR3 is TGTGCCAGCCGGACACAGGGGCCTGGGACCTACGAGCAGTACTTC. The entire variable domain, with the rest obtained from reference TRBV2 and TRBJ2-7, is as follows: EPEVTQTPSHQVTQMGQEVILRCVPISNHLYFYWYRQILGQKVEFLVSFYNNEISEKSEIFDDQFSVERPDGSNFTLKIRSTKLEDSAMYFCASRTQGPGTYEQYFGPGTRLTVT.